This TCR beta chain is drawn from a study of metastatic and nonmetastatic thyroid tumors. For the study at large: Repertoires were compared across blood and tumor or nodule tissue from malignant and benign thyroid patients.

Authors' data handling: For papillary thyroid cancer, a distant-metastasis classifier was constructed from CDR3 differences observed across clinicopathological groups. TCRdb recomputed clones from the PCR reads via MiXCR. TCRdb assigned the V and J calls; the authors' analysis was not used. This sample has roughly 29,000 clones; around a quarter occur once, and the top ten carry more than 2%. The CDR3 covers 14 residues. V trimming: 3 bases; J trimming: 9 bases; junction bases outside the gene matches: 9. Germline CDR1 GTSNPN, CDR2 SVGIG (reference sequence). Each patient went into thyroid surgery without having received any treatment.

The V call is TRBV30, the J call TRBJ2-2, with 8 bases fitting TRBD2. Sequencing was carried out using blood. The TCR originated in a female donor with papillary thyroid cancer or a benign thyroid nodule (not recorded which). Some clones in this sample may be carry-over from other donors' samples. CDR3 coding DNA: TGTGCCTGGAGGCCGGGGGGGGTGCCCCGGGAGCTGTTTTTT. Translating it yields CAWRPGGVPRELFF.